These 20 T cell receptor beta chains were all obtained from the same sample, sequenced in a study of human T cells and chemical hapten exposure. The time point here: patch test 3, about 24 weeks after DPC sensitization. The sample's treatment: therapeutic diphenylcyclopropenone sensitization with weekly scalp DPC. TCRdb reanalysed the RACE reads using MiXCR and keeps one entry per CDR3 protein. The sample includes more than 85,000 distinct CDR3 sequences, under 35% seen only once; the top ten take less than 3%. Sequences were derived from whole blood, sampled in connection with sensitization to the hapten diphenylcyclopropenone (DPC). The receptors here all came from a man aged 35 to 55 with alopecia areata. Some clones in this sample may be carry-over from other donors' samples.

The chain is built from TRBV28 and TRBJ1-2; D call uncertain. This CDR3 comprises 14 residues. Trimming left V 1 base short and J 4 bases short, with 10 bases between. Looked up from germline, CDR1 is MDHEN and CDR2 is SYDVKM. CDR3 amino acids: CASSLSGVGYGYTF. DNA for the CDR3: TGTGCCAGCAGTTTATCGGGAGTTGGCTATGGCTACACCTTC.

V and J are TRBV7-9 and TRBJ2-3; D call uncertain. Germline V gene data show CDR1 as SEHNR and CDR2 as FQNEAQ (reference sequence). This CDR3 is 14 amino acids long. V was trimmed by 3 bases and J by 0 bases, leaving 7 bases between them. The CDR3 DNA sequence: TGTGCCAGCAGCTTTGCTGGAAGCACAGATACGCAGTATTTT. It specifies CASSFAGSTDTQYF.

This clonotype was counted between two and nine times. The V call is TRBV20-1, the J call TRBJ2-1; 8 nucleotides line up with TRBD2. Trimming took 4 bases from V and 1 from J; bases not matched to a gene: 3. The germline CDR1 and CDR2 sequences are DFQATT and SNEGSKA (reference sequence). This CDR3 contains 14 residues. CDR3 region: CSATGGRSYNEQFF. CDR3 nucleotide sequence: TGCAGTGCTACAGGCGGGAGGTCCTACAATGAGCAGTTCTTC.

V gene TRBV11-2 combines with J gene TRBJ1-1; 7 bases are a match to TRBD1. Germline assignment: CDR1 SGHAT and CDR2 FQNNGV. This CDR3 region has 14 residues. The V segment lost 3 bases and the J segment 4 bases; nucleotides outside the gene matches: 5. The CDR3 DNA sequence: TGTGCCAGCAGCTTGGCACAGGGGAGCACTGAAGCTTTCTTT. Translated, it gives CASSLAQGSTEAFF.

The chain carries TRBV7-2 and TRBJ2-7; TRBD1 matches 7 bases. From germline, CDR1 is SGHTA and CDR2 FQGNSA. V trimming: 6 bases; J trimming: 4 bases; junction bases outside the gene matches: 12. CDR3 length: 15 amino acids. The CDR3 sequence: CASSLTVGRGYEQYF. The CDR3 DNA is TGTGCCAGCAGTCTGACTGTAGGCAGGGGGTACGAGCAGTACTTC.

CDR3: CASSSQLAGGRTGELFF. The CDR3 DNA reads TGTGCCAGCAGCTCTCAACTAGCGGGAGGGAGGACCGGGGAGCTGTTTTTT. The chain carries TRBV5-6 and TRBJ2-2, with 13 bases matching TRBD2. V was clipped by 3 bases and J by 5 bases; unmatched bases: 7. This CDR3 spans 17 amino acids. Germline loops: CDR1 SGHDT, CDR2 YYEEEE.

A few counts support this clonotype. The chain employs TRBV29-1 and TRBJ2-3; the D is unclear. Germline lookup yields CDR1 SQVTM and CDR2 ANQGSEA. With 1 base removed from V and 4 bases from J, the gap between germline ends came to 12 bases. This CDR3 spans 14 amino acids. The chain's CDR3 is CSVEGKLRPDTQYF. CDR3 nucleotides: TGCAGCGTTGAAGGGAAACTACGACCAGATACGCAGTATTTT.

This chain joins TRBV6-2 or TRBV6-3 and TRBJ1-5, with D perhaps matching TRBD1 (5 bases). This CDR3 region has 16 residues. Germline V gene lookup returns CDR1 MNHEY and CDR2 SVGEGT. V was cut by 0 bases and J by 0 bases, with 9 bases left in between. The CDR3 region is CASSYSGAYSNQPQHF. CDR3 DNA sequence: TGTGCCAGCAGTTACTCCGGGGCCTATAGCAATCAGCCCCAGCATTTT.

This chain joins TRBV29-1 and TRBJ2-5, with D perhaps matching TRBD1 (6 bases). V dropped 4 bases and J dropped 3 bases, with 6 bases sitting between them. Germline assignment: CDR1 SQVTM and CDR2 ANQGSEA. This CDR3 has 11 amino acids. The CDR3 region is CSVAGEETQYF. The CDR3 coding sequence is TGCAGCGTTGCAGGGGAAGAGACCCAGTACTTC.

The chain links TRBV7-7 to TRBJ2-3; 13 positions agree with TRBD2. The CDR3 sequence is 16 residues long. V was clipped by 4 bases and J by 1 base; unmatched bases: 2. Germline CDR1 is SSHAT and CDR2 is FNYEAQ (reference sequence). The CDR3, as DNA: TGTGCCAGCAGCTCGGGACTAGCGGGGCGCACAGATACGCAGTATTTT. Its translation is CASSSGLAGRTDTQYF.

The V gene is TRBV2, the J gene TRBJ2-3, with D possibly matching TRBD1 (6 bases). CDR1 and CDR2 (germline): SNHLY, FYNNEI. The V end was cut by 5 bases, the J end by 2 bases, with 14 bases between. The CDR3 spans 15 residues. For the CDR3, the DNA is TGTGCCAGCAGTCGGACAGCCGCTAACACAGATACGCAGTATTTT. The encoded protein is CASSRTAANTDTQYF.

The chain recombines TRBV12-5 with TRBJ2-7; D may correspond to TRBD1 or TRBD2 (5 bases each). This CDR3 is built from 12 residues. The V end lost 9 bases, the J end lost 5 bases, and 14 bases lay between the germline ends. In germline, CDR1 is LGHNT, CDR2 FRNRAP. CDR3 nucleotides: TGTGCTAGCGCTGTGGGGACCCACGAGCAGTACTTC. Translated: CASAVGTHEQYF.

The chain carries TRBV6-1 and TRBJ1-5; tentative D call: TRBD1 (6 bases). The CDR3 sequence is 17 residues long. Trimming pared 6 bases from V and 1 base from J, leaving 19 bases between. The germline V gene encodes CDR1 MNHNS and CDR2 SASEGT. For the CDR3, the DNA is TGTGCCAGCAGACTTTTAGGGGGAATGCGGAGCAATCAGCCCCAGCATTTT. Protein sequence: CASRLLGGMRSNQPQHF.

This clonotype showed up just a few times. The CDR3 is CSVSTTSSSGNEQFF. In DNA form, the CDR3 reads TGCAGTGTCTCGACAACCTCCTCTAGCGGCAATGAGCAGTTCTTC. This chain connects TRBV20-1 to TRBJ2-1, with 7 bases matching TRBD2. Germline CDR1 DFQATT, CDR2 SNEGSKA (reference sequence). The CDR3 length is 15 residues. The junction had 15 bases not matched to a gene; V was cut back by 7 bases and J by 6 bases.

V gene TRBV7-3 combines with J gene TRBJ2-4; D is possibly TRBD2 (5 bases). V lost 5 bases, J lost 2 bases, and 7 bases lay in between. The CDR3 extends over 13 amino acids. Germline V lookup: CDR1 SGHTA, CDR2 FQGTGA. The CDR3 DNA reads as TGTGCCAGCAGCCCGGACTCCAAAAACATTCAGTACTTC. It yields the protein CASSPDSKNIQYF.

This clonotype showed up just a few times. V and J are TRBV7-2 and TRBJ2-3, with D possibly called TRBD1 or TRBD2 (6 bases each). The CDR3 runs to 23 residues. V shed 1 base and J shed 2 bases, with 34 bases lying between them. Germline-derived CDR1 and CDR2 are SGHTA and FQGNSA. As DNA, the CDR3 is TGTGCCAGCAGCTTAGGTCTATGGGGGCGCAGTACTAGCCAGGGGCGGGCCACAGATACGCAGTATTTT. The encoded protein is CASSLGLWGRSTSQGRATDTQYF. Supplemented by reference TRBV7-2 and TRBJ2-3, the full variable domain reads GAGVSQSPSNKVTEKGKDVELRCDPISGHTALYWYRQSLGQGLEFLIYFQGNSAPDKSGLPSDRFSAERTGGSVSTLTIQRTQQEDSAVYLCASSLGLWGRSTSQGRATDTQYFGPGTRLTVL.

The chain has TRBV3-1 and TRBJ2-7, with 7 bases matching TRBD2. The CDR3 spans 13 residues. The V segment lost 8 bases and the J segment 4 bases; nucleotides outside the gene matches: 8. CDR1 is LGHDT, CDR2 YNNKEL, per germline (reference sequence). The CDR3 sequence is CASAWASGYEQYV. The DNA for the CDR3 is TGTGCCAGCGCCTGGGCTAGCGGTTACGAGCAGTACGTC.

This chain links TRBV5-4 with TRBJ2-5; D remains ambiguous. Trimming cost V 4 bases and J 3 bases, with 7 bases left between them. CDR3 size: 12 residues. The germline V gene encodes CDR1 SGHNT and CDR2 YYREEE (reference sequence). The CDR3 sequence is CASSVGEETQYF. The CDR3 DNA reads TGTGCCAGCAGCGTTGGGGAAGAGACCCAGTACTTC.

This rearrangement joins TRBV6-2 or TRBV6-3 to TRBJ2-3; TRBD2 is a possible D gene (6 bases). V was clipped by 6 bases and J by 8 bases, with 15 bases between them. Germline V gene sequence: CDR1 MNHEY, CDR2 SVGEGT. This CDR3 region has 13 residues. In DNA form, the CDR3 reads TGTGCCAGCAGCTTCCCGGGGGAATTTACGCAGTATTTT. Translated: CASSFPGEFTQYF.

The rearrangement joins TRBV7-9 to TRBJ1-1, with 7 bases lining up with TRBD1. CDR3 size: 15 residues. V was clipped by 2 bases and J by 6 bases; unmatched bases: 9. Looked up from germline, CDR1 is SEHNR and CDR2 is FQNEAQ (reference sequence). The CDR3 reads CASSLTRDSPPEAFF. In nucleotides, the CDR3 is TGTGCCAGCAGCTTAACCCGGGACAGCCCCCCTGAAGCTTTCTTT.